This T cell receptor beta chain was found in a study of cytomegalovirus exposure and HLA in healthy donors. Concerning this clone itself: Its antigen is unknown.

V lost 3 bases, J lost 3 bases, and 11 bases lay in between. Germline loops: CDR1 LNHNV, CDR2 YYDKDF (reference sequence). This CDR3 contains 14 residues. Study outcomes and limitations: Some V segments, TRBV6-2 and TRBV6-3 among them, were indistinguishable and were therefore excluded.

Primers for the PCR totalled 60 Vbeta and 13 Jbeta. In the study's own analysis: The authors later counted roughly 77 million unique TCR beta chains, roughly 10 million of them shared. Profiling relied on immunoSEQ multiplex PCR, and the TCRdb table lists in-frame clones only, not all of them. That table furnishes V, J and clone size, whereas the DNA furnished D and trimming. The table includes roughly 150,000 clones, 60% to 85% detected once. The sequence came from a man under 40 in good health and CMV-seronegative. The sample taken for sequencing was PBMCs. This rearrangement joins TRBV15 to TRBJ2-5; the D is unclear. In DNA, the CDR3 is TGTGCCACCAGCAGGCCCCACTCTGAAGAGACCCAGTACTTC. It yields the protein CATSRPHSEETQYF.